These T cell receptor beta chains were read from a single sample in a study of blood T cells in healthy people across ages. TCRdb called the 5' RACE reads again in MiXCR, with one record for every CDR3 protein. The sample shows around 990,000 distinct CDR3 sequences, around two fifths of them seen only once. The material sequenced was blood. The receptors were sampled from a man younger than 35 in good health. CDR3s include the opening cysteine and the closing phenylalanine or tryptophan. The order of the fields is V gene, J gene, clone size, D gene, CDR3 protein, CDR3 DNA. The D gene is left open where the match is weak. Size is omitted from some rows. Given values are once, few, many or a class for expanded clones.

V: TRBV3-1
J: TRBJ2-5
size: NA
D: NA
CDR3: CASSQASGGSRRTQYF
DNA: TGTGCCAGCAGCCAGGCAAGCGGCGGTTCTCGACGGACCCAGTACTTC

V: TRBV6-7
J: TRBJ1-6
size: many
D: NA
CDR3: CVWGTKSKRNSPLHF
DNA: TGTGTGTGGGGGACGAAGTCTAAGAGGAATTCACCCCTCCACTTT

V: TRBV9
J: TRBJ2-2
size: NA
D: TRBD2
CDR3: CASSVSSGGDKNTGELFF
DNA: TGTGCCAGCAGCGTAAGCAGCGGGGGGGACAAGAACACCGGGGAGCTGTTTTTT

V: TRBV3-1
J: TRBJ1-2
size: NA
D: NA
CDR3: CASSQDRGAGGYTF
DNA: TGTGCCAGCAGCCAAGATCGAGGGGCGGGCGGCTACACCTTC

V: TRBV9
J: TRBJ2-7
size: NA
D: NA
CDR3: CASSTRDKSYEQYF
DNA: TGTGCCAGCAGCACCCGGGACAAGTCCTACGAGCAGTACTTC

V: TRBV10-3
J: TRBJ1-2
size: NA
D: NA
CDR3: CAISEPLDTSNYGYTF
DNA: TGTGCCATCAGTGAACCCTTAGACACCTCTAACTATGGCTACACCTTC

V: TRBV12-3/TRBV12-4
J: TRBJ2-3
size: NA
D: NA
CDR3: CASWGGTDTQYF
DNA: TGTGCCAGTTGGGGGGGCACAGATACGCAGTATTTT

V: TRBV20-1
J: TRBJ2-7
size: NA
D: NA
CDR3: CSARAGAGLIYEQYF
DNA: TGCAGTGCTAGGGCCGGGGCAGGACTAATCTACGAGCAGTACTTC

V: TRBV12-3/TRBV12-4
J: TRBJ2-7
size: NA
D: NA
CDR3: CASSLVGITYEQYF
DNA: TGTGCCAGCAGTTTAGTGGGGATCACCTACGAGCAGTACTTC

V: TRBV11-1
J: TRBJ2-5
size: few
D: NA
CDR3: CASSPLGQQETQYF
DNA: TGTGCCAGCAGCCCCTTGGGCCAACAAGAGACCCAGTACTTC

V: TRBV2
J: TRBJ2-3
size: NA
D: TRBD2
CDR3: CASSTGRESTDTQYF
DNA: TGTGCCAGCAGTACGGGGCGGGAGAGCACAGATACGCAGTATTTT

V: TRBV7-8
J: TRBJ1-2
size: NA
D: NA
CDR3: CASSLVRGNADYGYTF
DNA: TGTGCCAGCAGCTTAGTTAGGGGTAATGCGGACTATGGCTACACCTTC

V: TRBV2
J: TRBJ1-2
size: few
D: NA
CDR3: CASRDDRLNYGYTF
DNA: TGTGCCAGCAGGGATGACAGGTTAAACTATGGCTACACCTTC

V: TRBV10-3
J: TRBJ1-1
size: NA
D: TRBD1
CDR3: CASHRGGNTEAFF
DNA: TGTGCCAGCCACAGGGGGGGGAACACTGAAGCTTTCTTT

V: TRBV6-2/TRBV6-3
J: TRBJ2-7
size: few
D: NA
CDR3: CASSPGYPPTYEQYF
DNA: TGTGCCAGCAGTCCAGGGTACCCACCTACCTACGAGCAGTACTTC

V: TRBV5-1
J: TRBJ1-1
size: NA
D: TRBD1
CDR3: CASSLRGQGNTEAFF
DNA: TGCGCCAGCAGCTTGAGGGGACAGGGGAACACTGAAGCTTTCTTT

V: TRBV6-2/TRBV6-3
J: TRBJ1-1
size: NA
D: TRBD1
CDR3: CASGDRVDTEAFF
DNA: TGTGCCAGCGGGGACAGGGTGGACACTGAAGCTTTCTTT

V: TRBV27
J: TRBJ2-3
size: NA
D: NA
CDR3: CASQPGAEASTDTQYF
DNA: TGTGCCAGCCAACCCGGGGCGGAGGCTAGCACAGATACGCAGTATTTT

V: TRBV4-2
J: TRBJ2-3
size: NA
D: TRBD2
CDR3: CASSPRLAGSTSTDTQYF
DNA: TGTGCCAGCAGCCCCCGACTAGCGGGATCCACTAGCACAGATACGCAGTATTTT

V: TRBV29-1
J: TRBJ1-2
size: NA
D: TRBD1
CDR3: CSVRDSSGYTF
DNA: TGCAGCGTCCGGGACAGTAGTGGCTACACCTTC

V: TRBV4-3
J: TRBJ1-1
size: NA
D: NA
CDR3: CASRPSLLGDTEAFF
DNA: TGCGCCAGCAGGCCAAGTCTCCTGGGGGACACTGAAGCTTTCTTT

V: TRBV7-9
J: TRBJ2-7
size: NA
D: NA
CDR3: CASSPSEANYEQYF
DNA: TGTGCCAGCAGCCCGTCGGAAGCTAACTACGAGCAGTACTTC

V: TRBV25-1
J: TRBJ2-1
size: NA
D: NA
CDR3: CASSESSHYNEQFF
DNA: TGTGCCAGCAGTGAATCGTCCCACTACAATGAGCAGTTCTTC

V: TRBV7-3
J: TRBJ1-1
size: NA
D: NA
CDR3: CASSSSPGANTEAFF
DNA: TGTGCCAGCAGCTCTTCACCGGGGGCGAACACTGAAGCTTTCTTT

V: TRBV6-2/TRBV6-3
J: TRBJ1-2
size: few
D: NA
CDR3: CASSYARENYGYTF
DNA: TGTGCCAGCAGTTACGCGCGAGAAAACTATGGCTACACCTTC

V: TRBV29-1
J: TRBJ2-1
size: NA
D: NA
CDR3: CSSRGGLASYNEQFF
DNA: TGCAGCTCGAGAGGTGGGCTAGCCTCCTACAATGAGCAGTTCTTC

V: TRBV6-8
J: TRBJ2-3
size: NA
D: TRBD2
CDR3: CASNRLAGTASTDTQYF
DNA: TGTGCCAGCAACAGACTAGCGGGAACCGCTAGCACAGATACGCAGTATTTT

V: TRBV4-3
J: TRBJ1-1
size: few
D: TRBD1
CDR3: CASSQAGTGNTEAFF
DNA: TGCGCCAGCAGCCAAGCCGGGACAGGGAACACTGAAGCTTTCTTT

V: TRBV20-1
J: TRBJ2-1
size: NA
D: NA
CDR3: CSARDRDQIGGQFF
DNA: TGCAGTGCTAGAGACCGCGACCAGATTGGTGGGCAGTTCTTC

V: TRBV27
J: TRBJ2-1
size: NA
D: NA
CDR3: CASSLGAPTTYNEQFF
DNA: TGTGCCAGCAGTTTAGGGGCCCCCACTACCTACAATGAGCAGTTCTTC

V: TRBV20-1
J: TRBJ1-5
size: NA
D: NA
CDR3: CSASQRQVGQPQHF
DNA: TGCAGTGCGAGCCAACGACAAGTCGGTCAGCCCCAGCATTTT

V: TRBV27
J: TRBJ1-1
size: NA
D: NA
CDR3: CASSLSITGKLMGTEAFF
DNA: TGTGCCAGCAGTTTATCGATTACAGGTAAACTTATGGGCACTGAAGCTTTCTTT

V: TRBV20-1
J: TRBJ2-1
size: NA
D: TRBD2
CDR3: CSVAGRANYNEQFF
DNA: TGCAGTGTAGCGGGACGAGCGAACTACAATGAGCAGTTCTTC

V: TRBV6-5
J: TRBJ2-3
size: NA
D: NA
CDR3: CASSYGKYPDTQYF
DNA: TGTGCCAGCAGTTACGGGAAATACCCGGATACGCAGTATTTT

V: TRBV7-3
J: TRBJ1-1
size: NA
D: NA
CDR3: CASSGADNTEAFF
DNA: TGTGCCAGCAGCGGGGCCGATAACACTGAAGCTTTCTTT

V: TRBV7-9
J: TRBJ2-6
size: NA
D: NA
CDR3: CASSPDTNSGANVLTF
DNA: TGTGCCAGCAGCCCGGACACCAACTCTGGGGCCAACGTCCTGACTTTC

V: TRBV11-2
J: TRBJ1-6
size: NA
D: NA
CDR3: CASSCGGKYNSPLHF
DNA: TGTGCCAGCAGCTGCGGGGGGAAATATAATTCACCCCTCCACTTT

V: TRBV7-8
J: TRBJ2-1
size: NA
D: NA
CDR3: CASSSSSSEQFF
DNA: TGTGCCAGCAGCTCAAGTTCGAGTGAGCAGTTCTTC

V: TRBV29-1
J: TRBJ1-2
size: NA
D: NA
CDR3: CSVEEWEFYTF
DNA: TGCAGCGTTGAAGAATGGGAGTTCTACACCTTC

V: TRBV7-2
J: TRBJ1-5
size: few
D: NA
CDR3: CASSLASNNQPQHF
DNA: TGTGCCAGCAGCTTAGCATCTAACAATCAGCCCCAGCATTTT

V: TRBV6-1
J: TRBJ2-7
size: NA
D: NA
CDR3: CASSLPYTDKNRDSYEQYF
DNA: TGTGCCAGCAGTCTCCCATACACGGATAAAAACAGGGATTCCTACGAGCAGTACTTC

V: TRBV6-5
J: TRBJ1-6
size: NA
D: NA
CDR3: CASSYSRTRANSPLHF
DNA: TGTGCCAGCAGTTACTCGAGGACACGGGCTAATTCACCCCTCCACTTT

V: TRBV6-1
J: TRBJ2-1
size: NA
D: NA
CDR3: CASSWIAGTASYNEQFF
DNA: TGTGCCAGCAGCTGGATAGCGGGGACAGCCTCCTACAATGAGCAGTTCTTC